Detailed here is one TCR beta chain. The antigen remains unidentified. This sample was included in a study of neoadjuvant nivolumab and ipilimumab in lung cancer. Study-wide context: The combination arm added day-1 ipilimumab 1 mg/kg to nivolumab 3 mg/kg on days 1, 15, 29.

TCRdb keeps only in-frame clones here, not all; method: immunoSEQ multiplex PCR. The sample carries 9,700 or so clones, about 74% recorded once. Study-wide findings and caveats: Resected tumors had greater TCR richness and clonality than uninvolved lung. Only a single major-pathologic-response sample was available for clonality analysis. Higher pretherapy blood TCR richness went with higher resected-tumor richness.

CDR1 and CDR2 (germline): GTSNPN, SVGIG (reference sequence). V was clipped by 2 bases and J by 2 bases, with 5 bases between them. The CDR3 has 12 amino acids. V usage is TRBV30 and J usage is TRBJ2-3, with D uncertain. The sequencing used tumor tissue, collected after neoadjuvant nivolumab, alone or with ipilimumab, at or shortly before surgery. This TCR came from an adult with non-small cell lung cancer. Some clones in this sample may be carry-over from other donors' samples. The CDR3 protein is CAWSRITDTQYF. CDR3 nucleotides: TGTGCCTGGAGTCGTATCACAGATACGCAGTATTTT.